Detailed here is one T cell receptor (beta chain). The data are from a study of blood T cell repertoires in COVID-19. Study processing details: Quantification of nucleated cells was approximated via reference gene primer amplification. The method was immunoSEQ multiplex PCR; TCRdb's version includes in-frame clones alone and lacks a portion of them. V and J calls and clone size are those listed in that table; D and trimming were worked out from the DNA. The sample shows fewer than 200,000 clones, around 90% of them seen only once. Germline CDR1 is LNHDA and CDR2 is SQIVND (reference sequence). V shed 5 bases, J shed 4 bases, and the junction held 9 bases outside the gene matches. This CDR3 is built from 16 residues.

This receptor was obtained from a woman aged 55-69 years who had recovered from COVID-19. The V and J genes are TRBV19 and TRBJ2-1, with 9 bases that match TRBD1. The sample was peripheral blood. The CDR3 sequence is CASSLPDRGGYNEQFF. The CDR3 bases are TGTGCCAGTAGTCTCCCGGACAGGGGTGGATACAATGAGCAGTTCTTC. Together with reference TRBV19 and TRBJ2-1, the CDR3 gives the full variable domain: DGGITQSPKYLFRKEGQNVTLSCEQNLNHDAMYWYRQDPGQGLRLIYYSQIVNDFQKGDIAEGYSVSREKKESFPLTVTSAQKNPTAFYLCASSLPDRGGYNEQFFGPGTRLTVL.